The rows below give T cell receptor beta chains drawn from one sample of a study of shared clonotypes between healthy human individuals. Assay used: immunoSEQ multiplex PCR; TCRdb lists only in-frame clones, some missing. The sample holds 1,100,000 or so clones, around 78% seen once. The sequenced sample was memory CD4+ T cells from PBMCs. The receptors here all came from a man aged 18 to 35 in good health. Some clones in this sample may be carry-over from other donors' samples. Each CDR3 is given with its conserved first and last residue. A D gene is named only where the DNA matches it firmly. Not every row has a clone size; where given, it reads once, few, many or a size class.

len: 13; d_gene: -; v_gene: TRBV28; j_gene: TRBJ1-2; abundance: once; CDR3nt: TGTGCCAGCAGTTCCGGGTCGAGCTATGGCTACACCTTC; CDR3aa: CASSSGSSYGYTF
len: 13; d_gene: TRBD1; v_gene: TRBV5-1; j_gene: TRBJ2-7; abundance: once; CDR3nt: TGCGCCAGCAGCTTCACGGGACAGTACGAGCAGTACTTC; CDR3aa: CASSFTGQYEQYF
len: 14; d_gene: TRBD2; v_gene: TRBV6-1; j_gene: TRBJ2-1; abundance: -; CDR3nt: TGTGCCAGCAGCCGAGCGGGAGGGTACAATGAGCAGTTCTTC; CDR3aa: CASSRAGGYNEQFF
len: 20; d_gene: TRBD2; v_gene: TRBV5-4; j_gene: TRBJ2-1; abundance: -; CDR3nt: TGTGCCAGCAGCTTGGCGTGGATGGCTAGCGGGCCGGGGTCCCTCAATGAGCAGTTCTTC; CDR3aa: CASSLAWMASGPGSLNEQFF
len: 16; d_gene: -; v_gene: TRBV5-1; j_gene: TRBJ2-3; abundance: -; CDR3nt: TGCGCCAGCAGCCCGGACGAAACTAGGATAACAGATACGCAGTATTTT; CDR3aa: CASSPDETRITDTQYF
len: 13; d_gene: -; v_gene: TRBV30; j_gene: TRBJ1-5; abundance: -; CDR3nt: TGTGCCTGGACTACACAGGGAAATCAGCCCCAGCATTTT; CDR3aa: CAWTTQGNQPQHF
len: 14; d_gene: -; v_gene: TRBV28; j_gene: TRBJ1-1; abundance: -; CDR3nt: TGTGCCAGCAGTTTATGGTCCTTAAACACTGAAGCTTTCTTT; CDR3aa: CASSLWSLNTEAFF
len: 14; d_gene: -; v_gene: TRBV27; j_gene: TRBJ2-1; abundance: -; CDR3nt: TGTGCCAGCAGGAACGACTTATTCTACAATGAGCAGTTCTTC; CDR3aa: CASRNDLFYNEQFF
len: 14; d_gene: -; v_gene: TRBV2; j_gene: TRBJ2-5; abundance: -; CDR3nt: TGTGCCAGCTCTCAGCTCAATATCCAAGAGACCCAGTACTTC; CDR3aa: CASSQLNIQETQYF
len: 11; d_gene: -; v_gene: TRBV7-2; j_gene: TRBJ2-7; abundance: few; CDR3nt: TGTGCCAGCAGCGTATCCTACGAGCAGTACTTC; CDR3aa: CASSVSYEQYF
len: 15; d_gene: -; v_gene: TRBV18; j_gene: TRBJ2-3; abundance: -; CDR3nt: TGTGCCAGCTCACCAAGTAGCAGGGGCAAGGATACGCAGTATTTT; CDR3aa: CASSPSSRGKDTQYF
len: 16; d_gene: TRBD1; v_gene: TRBV14; j_gene: TRBJ2-2; abundance: -; CDR3nt: TGTGCCAGCAGCTCGAGGACAGGGGTCTACACCGGGGAGCTGTTTTTT; CDR3aa: CASSSRTGVYTGELFF
len: 14; d_gene: -; v_gene: TRBV7-2; j_gene: TRBJ2-2; abundance: -; CDR3nt: TGTGCCAGCAGCTTAGTTGGGAACGCCGGGGAGCTGTTTTTT; CDR3aa: CASSLVGNAGELFF
len: 16; d_gene: -; v_gene: TRBV9; j_gene: TRBJ1-3; abundance: -; CDR3nt: TGTGCCAGCAGCGCGAGACAGATTAGCTCTGGAAACACCATATATTTT; CDR3aa: CASSARQISSGNTIYF
len: 11; d_gene: -; v_gene: TRBV19; j_gene: TRBJ1-5; abundance: -; CDR3nt: TGTGCCAGTAGTACCACCGGGCCCCAGCATTTT; CDR3aa: CASSTTGPQHF
len: 13; d_gene: -; v_gene: TRBV10-3; j_gene: TRBJ1-1; abundance: -; CDR3nt: TGTGCCATCCAAAATATCGGGAACACTGAAGCTTTCTTT; CDR3aa: CAIQNIGNTEAFF
len: 13; d_gene: TRBD1; v_gene: TRBV7-9; j_gene: TRBJ1-1; abundance: -; CDR3nt: TGTGGCGACAGGGGCGCGAGTGACACTGAAGCTTTCTTT; CDR3aa: CGDRGASDTEAFF
len: 16; d_gene: TRBD2; v_gene: TRBV19; j_gene: TRBJ2-1; abundance: once; CDR3nt: TGTGCCAGTAGTATAGCTCCTAGCGGGGCCTACAATGAGCAGTTCTTC; CDR3aa: CASSIAPSGAYNEQFF
len: 15; d_gene: -; v_gene: TRBV5-5; j_gene: TRBJ2-7; abundance: -; CDR3nt: TGTGCCAGCAGCTTTGACGCCCATCTCACCTACGAGCAGTACTTC; CDR3aa: CASSFDAHLTYEQYF
len: 15; d_gene: -; v_gene: TRBV28; j_gene: TRBJ2-1; abundance: once; CDR3nt: TGTGCCAGCAGAATCGGGGGTAATGGGTACAATGAGCAGTTCTTC; CDR3aa: CASRIGGNGYNEQFF
len: 15; d_gene: -; v_gene: TRBV30; j_gene: TRBJ1-2; abundance: -; CDR3nt: TGTGCCTGGAGTCCCGGAGGGACGGATCCCCGTGGCTACACCTTC; CDR3aa: CAWSPGGTDPRGYTF
len: 13; d_gene: -; v_gene: TRBV4-1; j_gene: TRBJ1-5; abundance: -; CDR3nt: TGCGCCAGCAGCCACGGGGTGTTTCAGCCCCAGCATTTT; CDR3aa: CASSHGVFQPQHF
len: 14; d_gene: -; v_gene: TRBV21-1; j_gene: TRBJ1-5; abundance: -; CDR3nt: TGTGCCAGCAGCAGGGGTCTGGGCAATCAGCCCCAGCATTTT; CDR3aa: CASSRGLGNQPQHF
len: 12; d_gene: -; v_gene: TRBV6-1; j_gene: TRBJ2-3; abundance: -; CDR3nt: TGTGCCAGCAAGTATGGCACAGATACGCAGTATTTT; CDR3aa: CASKYGTDTQYF
len: 16; d_gene: -; v_gene: TRBV28; j_gene: TRBJ1-2; abundance: once; CDR3nt: TGTGCCAGCAGGGTACAGGGAGGTGGGACTAACTATGGCTACACCTTC; CDR3aa: CASRVQGGGTNYGYTF
len: 14; d_gene: -; v_gene: TRBV18; j_gene: TRBJ1-1; abundance: -; CDR3nt: TGTGCCAGCTCAGTCACGGGGGATGGAACTGAAGCTTTCTTT; CDR3aa: CASSVTGDGTEAFF
len: 15; d_gene: -; v_gene: TRBV14; j_gene: TRBJ2-7; abundance: -; CDR3nt: TGTGCCAGCAGCCAAGAATCCGTCAATACCTACGAGCAGTACTTC; CDR3aa: CASSQESVNTYEQYF
len: 18; d_gene: TRBD2; v_gene: TRBV7-2; j_gene: TRBJ2-2; abundance: -; CDR3nt: TGTGCCAGCAGCTTAGTCTCTAGCGGGAGGGCCCAGGGCGGGGAGCTGTTTTTT; CDR3aa: CASSLVSSGRAQGGELFF
len: 14; d_gene: -; v_gene: TRBV4-1; j_gene: TRBJ2-2; abundance: -; CDR3nt: TGCGCCAGCAGTCCGACAGCCCGACGAGGAGAGCTGTTTTTT; CDR3aa: CASSPTARRGELFF
len: 18; d_gene: TRBD1; v_gene: TRBV28; j_gene: TRBJ1-2; abundance: -; CDR3nt: TGTGCCAGCAGTTTATCAAAGCCGGGACAGGGAGTCCCGAATGGCTACACCTTC; CDR3aa: CASSLSKPGQGVPNGYTF
len: 16; d_gene: -; v_gene: TRBV7-2; j_gene: TRBJ1-1; abundance: -; CDR3nt: TGTGCCAGCAGCCCCTCACGACAGGCCGGGGGCACTGAAGCTTTCTTT; CDR3aa: CASSPSRQAGGTEAFF
len: 15; d_gene: -; v_gene: TRBV6-5; j_gene: TRBJ2-1; abundance: -; CDR3nt: TGTGCCAGCAGCCAACACTCGACCGTGGGCAATGAGCAGTTCTTC; CDR3aa: CASSQHSTVGNEQFF
len: 13; d_gene: -; v_gene: TRBV19; j_gene: TRBJ2-7; abundance: -; CDR3nt: TGTGCCAGTTCAGAGCTGAACTCCTACGAGCAGTACTTC; CDR3aa: CASSELNSYEQYF
len: 16; d_gene: TRBD2; v_gene: TRBV7-9; j_gene: TRBJ2-3; abundance: many; CDR3nt: TGTGCCAGCAGCTTGACTAGCGGGAGGGCCACAGATACGCAGTATTTT; CDR3aa: CASSLTSGRATDTQYF
len: 13; d_gene: -; v_gene: TRBV5-1; j_gene: TRBJ2-3; abundance: -; CDR3nt: TGCGCCAGCAGCCCGGACGGGGCGGGTACGCAGTATTTT; CDR3aa: CASSPDGAGTQYF
len: 17; d_gene: -; v_gene: TRBV7-2; j_gene: TRBJ2-3; abundance: -; CDR3nt: TGTGCCAGCAGCCCACTTACAGGCTGGTACGGCACAGATACGCAGTATTTT; CDR3aa: CASSPLTGWYGTDTQYF
len: 13; d_gene: -; v_gene: TRBV16; j_gene: TRBJ2-7; abundance: -; CDR3nt: TGTGCCAGCAGCCAAGGGCAGTCCTACGAGCAGTACTTC; CDR3aa: CASSQGQSYEQYF
len: 13; d_gene: -; v_gene: TRBV5-1; j_gene: TRBJ2-5; abundance: -; CDR3nt: TGCGCCAGCAGCTTGGCAGGGGATGAGACCCAGTACTTC; CDR3aa: CASSLAGDETQYF
len: 14; d_gene: -; v_gene: TRBV2; j_gene: TRBJ1-5; abundance: -; CDR3nt: TGTGCCAGCAGCAAGGAGGGACCGCCGGAGCCCCAGCATTTT; CDR3aa: CASSKEGPPEPQHF
len: 16; d_gene: -; v_gene: TRBV28; j_gene: TRBJ1-2; abundance: -; CDR3nt: TGTGCCAGCAGTTCCGCAGGGACCCCCTTTAACTATGGCTACACCTTC; CDR3aa: CASSSAGTPFNYGYTF
len: 12; d_gene: -; v_gene: TRBV6-5; j_gene: TRBJ1-2; abundance: -; CDR3nt: TGTGCCAGCAGTCCAGGCAACTATGGCTACACCTTC; CDR3aa: CASSPGNYGYTF
len: 12; d_gene: -; v_gene: TRBV29-1; j_gene: TRBJ2-7; abundance: -; CDR3nt: TGCAGCACCCGGGACACCACCTACGAGCAGTACTTC; CDR3aa: CSTRDTTYEQYF
len: 13; d_gene: TRBD1; v_gene: TRBV28; j_gene: TRBJ2-5; abundance: -; CDR3nt: TGTGCCAGCAGTCGGGACAGAAGAAAGACCCAGTACTTC; CDR3aa: CASSRDRRKTQYF
len: 13; d_gene: -; v_gene: TRBV7-9; j_gene: TRBJ1-3; abundance: -; CDR3nt: TGTGCCAGCAGCCCCCTCGCTGGAAACACCATATATTTT; CDR3aa: CASSPLAGNTIYF
len: 16; d_gene: TRBD2; v_gene: TRBV5-6; j_gene: TRBJ2-1; abundance: -; CDR3nt: TGTGCCAGCAGCTTGCTCCAGGCTAGCGGGAACGATGAGCAGTTCTTC; CDR3aa: CASSLLQASGNDEQFF